Below, one T cell receptor (beta chain) is given with its context. What it recognizes is unknown. The PCR used 60 Vbeta and 13 Jbeta primers. TCRdb's table, derived via immunoSEQ multiplex PCR, lists solely in-frame clones and lacks some. The table shows about 120,000 clones, with around 82% occurring only once. CDR1 is MDHEN and CDR2 is SYDVKM in the germline V gene. CDR3 length: 15 residues. V dropped 6 bases and J dropped 5; count of bases not matched to a gene: 10. This record comes from a study of cytomegalovirus exposure and HLA in healthy donors. Everyone who donated was a healthy bone marrow donor. Findings of the study overall: Later on, a genetic analysis was performed. It linked a missense variant in DCLRE1C with V- and J-gene trimming of TCR beta. Using a false discovery rate of 0.05, a later analysis showed that about 16,000 TCR beta sequences were associated with HLA alleles. Rates of TCR association differed by HLA locus in a later analysis, with DRB1 highest and HLA-C lowest.

V usage is TRBV28 and J usage is TRBJ2-7, with 10 bases matching TRBD2. The receptor was isolated from a man aged 25 to 40 in good health and CMV-seropositive. Sequenced material: PBMCs. In DNA, the CDR3 is TGTGCCAGCAGCGATCCGGGACTAGCGAGGAACGAGCAGTACTTC. Its translation is CASSDPGLARNEQYF.